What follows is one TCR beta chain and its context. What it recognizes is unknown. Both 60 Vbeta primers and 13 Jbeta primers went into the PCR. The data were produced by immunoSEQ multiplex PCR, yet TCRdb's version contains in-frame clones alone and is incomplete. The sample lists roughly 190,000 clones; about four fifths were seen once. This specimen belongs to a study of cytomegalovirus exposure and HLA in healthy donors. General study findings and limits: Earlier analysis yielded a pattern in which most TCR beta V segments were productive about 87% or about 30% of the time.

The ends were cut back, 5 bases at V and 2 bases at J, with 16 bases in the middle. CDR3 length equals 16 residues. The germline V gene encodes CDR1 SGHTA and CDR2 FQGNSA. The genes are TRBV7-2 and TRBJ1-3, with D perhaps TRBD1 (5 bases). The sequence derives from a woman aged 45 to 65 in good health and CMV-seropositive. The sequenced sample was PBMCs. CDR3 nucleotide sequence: TGTGCCAGCAGCGAGAAGTACGGCAGGGCTGGAAACACCATATATTTT. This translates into CASSEKYGRAGNTIYF.